This entry describes one T cell receptor beta chain. Its antigen remains unidentified. These data originate in a study of T cell clonotyping in hematopoietic cell transplantation. Findings and caveats of the study: CD4 and CD8 repertoire contributions could not be separated without sorting.

The ends were cut back, 4 bases at V and 10 bases at J, with 11 bases in the middle. This CDR3 has 12 residues. Germline CDR1 reads SGHRS; CDR2 reads YFSETQ. TCRdb keeps only in-frame clones here, not all; method: immunoSEQ multiplex PCR. The data show 7,500 to 9,500 clones, about 82% seen once. The TCR was taken from a female patient in her thirties or forties who had an allogeneic stem cell transplant, so the T cells may come from the graft donor. Some clones in this sample may be carry-over from other donors' samples. The rearrangement uses TRBV5-1 and TRBJ2-2, with D possibly TRBD1 on 6 matching bases. The sequencing here drew on PBMCs, taken 180 days after allogeneic stem cell transplant. The CDR3 protein is CASSRQAVELFF. CDR3 nucleotides: TGCGCCAGCAGCCGACAGGCCGTGGAGCTGTTTTTT. Together with reference TRBV5-1 and TRBJ2-2, the CDR3 gives the full variable domain: KAGVTQTPRYLIKTRGQQVTLSCSPISGHRSVSWYQQTPGQGLQFLFEYFSETQRNKGNFPGRFSGRQFSNSRSEMNVSTLELGDSALYLCASSRQAVELFFGEGSRLTVL.